This is a list of T cell receptor beta chains from one sample in a study of T-cell reconstitution after alpha-beta-depleted transplantation in children. TCRdb analysed the PCR reads with MiXCR anew, one entry per CDR3 protein. The data hold 400,000 to 500,000 distinct CDR3 sequences, with about a tenth observed a single time. Sequencing was performed on PBMCs from the stem cell graft donor, taken from the stem cell graft. The receptor source for this set is a human donor who donated a stem cell graft to a child with acute myeloid leukemia. CDR3s include the opening cysteine and the closing phenylalanine or tryptophan.

>TRBV12-3/TRBV12-4|TRBJ2-2
CASSLAPVAANTGELFF
>TRBV20-1|TRBJ2-3
CSAKGQENTDTQYF
>TRBV3-1|TRBJ1-6
CASCHQRVRRDNSPLHF
>TRBV9|TRBJ2-1
CASSEGARGYNEQFF
>TRBV20-1|TRBJ2-1
CSARTGGKQFF
>TRBV9|TRBJ2-3
CASALLGPEDTQYF
>TRBV5-6|TRBJ2-1
CASSRYGAGDNEQFF
>TRBV7-9|TRBJ2-1
CASSIRQGYNEQFF
>TRBV20-1|TRBJ2-5
CSARTSGGAATQYF
>TRBV5-6|TRBJ2-3
CASSLYSGSTDTQYF
>TRBV12-3/TRBV12-4|TRBJ2-7
CASNTGGSGYEQYF
>TRBV5-6|TRBJ2-4
CASSASLGGIHYF
>TRBV7-3|TRBJ2-3
CASSFTGGAGDTQYF
>TRBV19|TRBJ2-1
CASSPAGGYNEQFF
>TRBV12-3/TRBV12-4|TRBJ2-2
CASRDRGSLRELFF
>TRBV7-2|TRBJ2-5
CASSPRTSGKETQYF
>TRBV20-1|TRBJ2-1
CSARDPARGSSYNEQFF
>TRBV7-6|TRBJ1-1
CASSFTGDTEAFF
>TRBV12-3/TRBV12-4|TRBJ2-5
CASSLKGKTQYF
>TRBV30|TRBJ2-1
CAWSLAAEQFF
>TRBV18|TRBJ2-1
CASSPGLAGLYNEQFF
>TRBV3-1|TRBJ2-1
CASSQNSGGHNEQFF
>TRBV27|TRBJ1-5
CASSKNPDSNQPQHF
>TRBV6-4|TRBJ2-4
CASSARDWRPGLAGLAKNIQYF
>TRBV5-1|TRBJ2-1
CASSFGQSNEQFF